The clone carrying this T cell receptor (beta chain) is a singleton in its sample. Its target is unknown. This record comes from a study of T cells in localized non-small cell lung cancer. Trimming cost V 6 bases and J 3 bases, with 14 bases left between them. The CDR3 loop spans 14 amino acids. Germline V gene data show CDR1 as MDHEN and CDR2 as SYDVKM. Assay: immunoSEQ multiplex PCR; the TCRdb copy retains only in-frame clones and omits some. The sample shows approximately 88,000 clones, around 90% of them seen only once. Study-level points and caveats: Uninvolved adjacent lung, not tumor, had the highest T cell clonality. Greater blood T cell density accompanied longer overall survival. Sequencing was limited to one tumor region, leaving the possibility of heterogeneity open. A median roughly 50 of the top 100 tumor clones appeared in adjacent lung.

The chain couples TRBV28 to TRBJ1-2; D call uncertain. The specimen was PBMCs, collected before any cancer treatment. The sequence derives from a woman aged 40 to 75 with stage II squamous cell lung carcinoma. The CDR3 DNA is TGTGCCAGCAGCCCAGCCACCCGGGACTATGGCTACACCTTC. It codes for CASSPATRDYGYTF.